The clone carrying this T cell receptor (beta chain) was counted many times. The antigen is undetermined. This specimen comes from a study of CD8+CD57+ T cells in acquired aplastic anemia. Background on the study: CD4+ and CD8+ cells, once sorted, gave DNA averaging approximately 3.4 ug. On average, healthy donors gave some 9.8 million reads for CD4+ cells. Study outcomes and limitations: In CD8+ cells, Simpson's diversity showed no significant difference between patients and controls. Patients and controls shared nearly 30 CD8+ CDR3 sequences, highly expressed in patients.

Genomic DNA provided the template from which TCR beta VDJ and CDR3 profiles were obtained. MiXCR was run by TCRdb on the reads, yielding one entry per CDR3 protein. Of hundreds of thousands of distinct CDR3 sequences listed, roughly 68% are singletons. The CDR3 totals 12 residues. Germline CDR1 reads MNHEY; CDR2 reads SVGEGT. The germline V and J ends were trimmed by 8 bases and 8 bases, with 13 bases remaining between them. The TCR sequence derives from a human donor in good health, serving as a control. The sample was sorted CD4+, CD8+, or CD8+CD57+ T cells (not recorded which) from PBMCs. The J gene is TRBJ2-1, the V gene TRBV6-2 or TRBV6-3; D gene unclear. This chain's CDR3 is CASSPGVDEQFF. The CDR3 nucleotides read TGTGCCAGCTCCCCTGGGGTCGATGAGCAGTTCTTC.